This paragraph covers one T cell receptor (beta chain) sequence. This record belongs to a study of control samples from healthy donors and cancer patients. The germline CDR1 and CDR2 sequences are SGDLS and YYNGEE. CDR3 length: 14 amino acids. The V segment lost 3 bases and the J segment 5 bases; nucleotides outside the gene matches: 4. Here immunoSEQ multiplex PCR was the method, and the copy in TCRdb shows in-frame clones only, minus some. The sample lists thousands of clones, 84% seen once, with about 7% in the top ten. The sample was formalin-fixed, paraffin-embedded tissue. The TCR sequence derives from a female donor with lung cancer. The V call is TRBV9, the J call TRBJ1-4, with 7 bases matching TRBD1. In nucleotides, the CDR3 is TGTGCCAGCAGCGGGGACAGTTACAATGAAAAACTGTTTTTT. Amino acid sequence: CASSGDSYNEKLFF.